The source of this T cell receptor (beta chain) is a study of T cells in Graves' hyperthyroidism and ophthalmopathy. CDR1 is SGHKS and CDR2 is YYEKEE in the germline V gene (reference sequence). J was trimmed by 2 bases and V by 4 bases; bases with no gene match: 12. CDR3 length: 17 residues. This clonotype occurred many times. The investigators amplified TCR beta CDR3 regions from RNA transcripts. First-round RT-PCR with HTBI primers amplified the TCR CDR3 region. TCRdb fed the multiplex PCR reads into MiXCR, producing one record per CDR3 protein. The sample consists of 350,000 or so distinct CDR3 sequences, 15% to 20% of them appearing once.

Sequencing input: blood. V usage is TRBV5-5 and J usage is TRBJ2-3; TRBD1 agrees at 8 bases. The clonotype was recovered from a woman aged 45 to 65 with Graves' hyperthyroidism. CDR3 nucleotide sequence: TGTGCCAGCAGCCCGACCCCGGGACAGGCCCTCACAGATACGCAGTATTTT. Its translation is CASSPTPGQALTDTQYF.